A single TCR beta chain is shown here with its context. Unique molecular identifiers were built into the TCRbeta library. MiXCR was run by TCRdb on the PCR reads, yielding one entry per CDR3 protein. The top ten clones hold 5% to 6.5% of a sample with approximately 400,000 distinct CDR3 sequences, roughly a tenth of them seen once. This sample is part of a study of T-cell reconstitution after alpha-beta-depleted transplantation in children. The CDR3 consists of 13 residues. Germline lookup yields CDR1 SEHNR and CDR2 FQNEAQ (reference sequence). Trimming took 0 bases from V and 8 from J, leaving 10 bases between them.

The sequenced sample was PBMCs from the stem cell graft donor, obtained from the stem cell graft. The sequence was obtained from a human donor who donated a stem cell graft to a child with acute myeloid leukemia. This sequence joins TRBV7-9 and TRBJ1-2; D is unclear. The DNA of the CDR3 is TGTGCCAGCAGCTTAGCTCGGAGTCGGGGCTACACCTTC. Translation gives CASSLARSRGYTF.